The 9 T cell receptor beta chains below come from one sample, sequenced in a study of T cells after yellow fever vaccination. TCRdb re-called the 5' RACE reads with MiXCR, one entry per CDR3 protein. This table has about 230,000 distinct CDR3 sequences, about 7% appearing once. This specimen was CD4+ T cells sorted from PBMCs, taken on the day of the yellow fever booster vaccination. The origin of the receptors is a man aged 25-45 years who received the YFV17D yellow fever vaccine.

This clonotype was observed at least ten times. The chain has TRBV4-3 and TRBJ2-2; 13 bases match TRBD2. V lost 8 bases and J lost 3; bases outside the gene matches: 9. Germline CDR1 reads LGHNA; CDR2 reads YSLEER. CDR3 length: 17 residues. As DNA, the CDR3 is TGCGCCAGCTGTTTCCAACTAGCGGGAGGGTACACCGGGGAGCTGTTTTTT. This sequence encodes CASCFQLAGGYTGELFF.

This clonotype was seen a few times. The J gene is TRBJ1-2, the V gene TRBV18, with TRBD1 as a possible D gene (5 bases). In germline, CDR1 is KGHSH, CDR2 LQKENI. This CDR3 spans 12 amino acids. The ends were cut back, 4 bases at V and 7 bases at J, with 10 bases in the middle. CDR3 loop: CASSRQNGGYTF. CDR3 in DNA: TGTGCCAGCTCACGACAGAACGGTGGCTACACCTTC.

This clonotype has ten or more counts. V and J are TRBV5-6 and TRBJ2-2, with 10 nucleotides matching TRBD2. The ends lost 2 bases at V and 0 bases at J; junction bases unmatched: 7. This CDR3 is built from 18 residues. Germline CDR1 SGHDT, CDR2 YYEEEE. CDR3 in DNA: TGTGCCAGCAGCTTTGTTGGACTAGCGGAAACGAACACCGGGGAGCTGTTTTTT. Its protein product is CASSFVGLAETNTGELFF.

The chain recombines TRBV7-7 with TRBJ2-5, with 13 bases lining up with TRBD2. This CDR3 comprises 19 residues. After removal of 5 bases from V and 2 bases from J, the junction contained 14 bases not matched to a gene. The germline V gene has CDR1 SSHAT and CDR2 FNYEAQ (reference sequence). The CDR3 DNA follows: TGTGCCAGCAGCCTGAAGTGGACTAGCGGGAGTGTAGAGCAAGAGACCCAGTACTTC. Protein sequence: CASSLKWTSGSVEQETQYF.

The rearrangement uses TRBV19 and TRBJ2-7; 7 nucleotides match TRBD1. This CDR3 is built from 15 residues. Trimming at V came to 1 base and at J to 1 base, leaving 4 bases not matched to a gene. Germline values: CDR1 LNHDA, CDR2 SQIVND (reference sequence). The CDR3 coding sequence is TGTGCCAGTAGTATAGCCGGGACAGCATCCTACGAGCAGTACTTC. As protein: CASSIAGTASYEQYF.

This clonotype was picked up many times. The rearrangement joins TRBV6-5 to TRBJ2-4, with TRBD2 matching over 7 bases. Germline assignment: CDR1 MNHEY and CDR2 SVGAGI. This CDR3 has 16 residues. The J segment lost 1 base and the V segment lost 2 bases, leaving 5 bases of the junction unmatched. The CDR3 DNA reads as TGTGCCAGCAGTTACGGGGGGAGGGCTGCCAAAAACATTCAGTACTTC. Translated: CASSYGGRAAKNIQYF.

This clonotype was seen at least ten times. The CDR3 nucleotides read TGCGCCAGCAGCCGGGGCGGCTACAATGAGCAGTTCTTC. Its translation is CASSRGGYNEQFF. The rearrangement uses TRBV5-1 and TRBJ2-1; possibly TRBD1 or TRBD2 for D (5 bases each). The CDR3 contains 13 residues. Germline CDR1 is SGHRS and CDR2 is YFSETQ. The V end was cut by 4 bases, the J end by 3 bases, with 8 bases between.

This clonotype came up many times. The CDR3 sequence is CASSLASGRYEQYF. The CDR3 bases are TGTGCCAGCAGCTTAGCTAGCGGCCGCTACGAGCAGTACTTC. This chain uses TRBV7-2 with TRBJ2-7; D might be TRBD2 (6 bases). In germline, CDR1 is SGHTA, CDR2 FQGNSA. V was cut by 0 bases and J by 3 bases, with 9 bases left in between. This CDR3 region has 14 residues.

This clonotype has at least ten counts. The chain is built from TRBV9 and TRBJ2-3, with 13 bases that match TRBD2. Trimming at V came to 3 bases and at J to 5 bases, leaving 3 bases not matched to a gene. Germline V gives CDR1 SGDLS, CDR2 YYNGEE. This CDR3 region has 15 residues. Written as DNA, the CDR3 is TGTGCCAGCAGCGGACTAGCGGGAGGACAAGATACGCAGTATTTT. Protein: CASSGLAGGQDTQYF.